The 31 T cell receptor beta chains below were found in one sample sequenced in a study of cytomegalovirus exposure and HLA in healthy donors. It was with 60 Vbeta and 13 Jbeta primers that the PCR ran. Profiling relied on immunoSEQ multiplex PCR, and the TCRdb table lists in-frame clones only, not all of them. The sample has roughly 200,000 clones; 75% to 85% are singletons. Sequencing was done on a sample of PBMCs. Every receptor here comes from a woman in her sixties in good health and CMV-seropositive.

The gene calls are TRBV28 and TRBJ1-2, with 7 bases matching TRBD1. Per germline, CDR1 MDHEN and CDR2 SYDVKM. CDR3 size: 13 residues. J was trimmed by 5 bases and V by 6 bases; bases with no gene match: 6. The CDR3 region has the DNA TGTGCCAGCAGGCTAGGACAGGCGTATGGCTACACCTTC. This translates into CASRLGQAYGYTF.

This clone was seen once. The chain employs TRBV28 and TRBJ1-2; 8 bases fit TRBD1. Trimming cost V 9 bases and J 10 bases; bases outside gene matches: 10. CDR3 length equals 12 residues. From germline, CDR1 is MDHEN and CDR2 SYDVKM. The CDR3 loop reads CASHRGTPFYTF. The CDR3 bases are TGTGCCAGTCACAGGGGGACTCCTTTCTACACCTTC.

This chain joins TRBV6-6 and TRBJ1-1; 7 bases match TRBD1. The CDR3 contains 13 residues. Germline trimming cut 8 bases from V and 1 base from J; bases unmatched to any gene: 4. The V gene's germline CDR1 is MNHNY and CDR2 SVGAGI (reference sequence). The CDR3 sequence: CASGQAANTEAFF. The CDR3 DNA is TGTGCCAGCGGACAGGCGGCGAACACTGAAGCTTTCTTT.

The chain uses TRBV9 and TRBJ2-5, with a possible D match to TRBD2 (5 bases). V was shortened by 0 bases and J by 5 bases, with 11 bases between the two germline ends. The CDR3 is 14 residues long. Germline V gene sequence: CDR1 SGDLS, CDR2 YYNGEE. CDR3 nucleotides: TGTGCCAGCAGCGTAGGCTCCGGCGGGGAGACCCAGTACTTC. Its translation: CASSVGSGGETQYF.

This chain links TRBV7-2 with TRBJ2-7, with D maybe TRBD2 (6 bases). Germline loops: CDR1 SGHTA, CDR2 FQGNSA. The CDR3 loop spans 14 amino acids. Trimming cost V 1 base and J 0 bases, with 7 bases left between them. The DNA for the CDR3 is TGTGCCAGCAGCTTAGACGGGAGCTCCTACGAGCAGTACTTC. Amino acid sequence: CASSLDGSSYEQYF.

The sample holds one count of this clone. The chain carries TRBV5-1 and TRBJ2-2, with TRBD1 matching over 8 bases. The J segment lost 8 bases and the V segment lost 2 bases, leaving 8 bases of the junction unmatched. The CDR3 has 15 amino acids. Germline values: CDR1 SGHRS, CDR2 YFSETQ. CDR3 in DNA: TGCGCCAGCAGCTTACACGGACAGGGTGGAGGGGAGCTGTTTTTT. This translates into CASSLHGQGGGELFF.

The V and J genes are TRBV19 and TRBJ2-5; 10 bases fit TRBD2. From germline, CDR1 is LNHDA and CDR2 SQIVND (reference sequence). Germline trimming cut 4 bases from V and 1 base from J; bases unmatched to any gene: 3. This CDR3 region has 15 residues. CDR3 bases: TGTGCCAGTAGTAGGGCTAGCGGGGGCCAAGAGACCCAGTACTTC. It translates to CASSRASGGQETQYF. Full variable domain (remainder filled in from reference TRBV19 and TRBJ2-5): DGGITQSPKYLFRKEGQNVTLSCEQNLNHDAMYWYRQDPGQGLRLIYYSQIVNDFQKGDIAEGYSVSREKKESFPLTVTSAQKNPTAFYLCASSRASGGQETQYFGPGTRLLVL.

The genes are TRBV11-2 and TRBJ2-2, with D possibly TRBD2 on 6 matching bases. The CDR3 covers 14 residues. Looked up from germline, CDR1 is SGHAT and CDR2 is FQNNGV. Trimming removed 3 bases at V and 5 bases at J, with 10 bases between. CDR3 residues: CASSFLAWTGELFF. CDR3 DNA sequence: TGTGCCAGCAGCTTCCTAGCGTGGACCGGGGAGCTGTTTTTT. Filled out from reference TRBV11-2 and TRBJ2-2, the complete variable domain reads EAGVAQSPRYKIIEKRQSVAFWCNPISGHATLYWYQQILGQGPKLLIQFQNNGVVDDSQLPKDRFSAERLKGVDSTLKIQPAKLEDSAVYLCASSFLAWTGELFFGEGSRLTVL.

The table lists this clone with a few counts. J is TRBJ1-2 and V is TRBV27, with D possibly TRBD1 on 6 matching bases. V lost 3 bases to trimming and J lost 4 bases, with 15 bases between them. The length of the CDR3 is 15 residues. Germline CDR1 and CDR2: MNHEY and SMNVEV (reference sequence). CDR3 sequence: CASSFSSGTIYGYTF. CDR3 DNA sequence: TGTGCCAGCAGTTTTTCATCCGGGACAATCTATGGCTACACCTTC.

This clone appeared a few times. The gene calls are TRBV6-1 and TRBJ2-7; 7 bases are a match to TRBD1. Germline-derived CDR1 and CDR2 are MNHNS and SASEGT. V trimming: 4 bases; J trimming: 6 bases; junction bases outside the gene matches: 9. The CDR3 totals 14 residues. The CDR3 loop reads CASSGGQPNSEQYF. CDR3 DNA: TGTGCCAGCAGTGGGGGACAGCCAAACTCCGAGCAGTACTTC.

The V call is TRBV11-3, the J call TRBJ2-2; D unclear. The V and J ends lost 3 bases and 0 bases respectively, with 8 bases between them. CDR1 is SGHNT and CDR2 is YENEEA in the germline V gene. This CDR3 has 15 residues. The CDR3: CASSFDTANTGELFF. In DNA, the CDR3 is TGTGCCAGCAGCTTCGATACGGCGAACACCGGGGAGCTGTTTTTT.

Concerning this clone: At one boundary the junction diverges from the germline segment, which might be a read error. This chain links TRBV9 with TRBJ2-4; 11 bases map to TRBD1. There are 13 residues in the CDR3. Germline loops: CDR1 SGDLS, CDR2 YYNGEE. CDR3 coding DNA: TGTACCAGCAGCGGGGACAGGGGGAACATTCAGTACTTC. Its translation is CTSSGDRGNIQYF.

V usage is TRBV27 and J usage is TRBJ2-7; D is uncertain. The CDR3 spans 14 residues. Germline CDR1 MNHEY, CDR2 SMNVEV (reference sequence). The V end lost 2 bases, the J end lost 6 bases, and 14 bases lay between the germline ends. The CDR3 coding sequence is TGTGCCAGCAGTTTACTCTACCCTAATTCCGAGCAGTACTTC. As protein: CASSLLYPNSEQYF.

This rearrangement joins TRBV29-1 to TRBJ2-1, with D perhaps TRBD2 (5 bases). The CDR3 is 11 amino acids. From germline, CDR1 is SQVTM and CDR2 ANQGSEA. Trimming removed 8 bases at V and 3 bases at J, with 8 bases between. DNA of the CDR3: TGCAGCATCGCGGGCTACAATGAGCAGTTCTTC. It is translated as CSIAGYNEQFF.

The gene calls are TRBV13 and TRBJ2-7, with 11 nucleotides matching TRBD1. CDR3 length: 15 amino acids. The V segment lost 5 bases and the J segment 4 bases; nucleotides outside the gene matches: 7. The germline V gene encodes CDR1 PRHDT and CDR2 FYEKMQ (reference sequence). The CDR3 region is CASSKRTGGTYEQYF. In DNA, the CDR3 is TGTGCCAGCAGCAAACGGACAGGGGGCACTTACGAGCAGTACTTC.

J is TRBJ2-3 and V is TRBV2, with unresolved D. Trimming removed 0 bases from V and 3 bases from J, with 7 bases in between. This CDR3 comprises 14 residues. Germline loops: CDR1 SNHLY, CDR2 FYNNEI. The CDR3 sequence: CASSEAGRTDTQYF. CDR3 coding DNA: TGTGCCAGCAGTGAAGCTGGCAGAACAGATACGCAGTATTTT.

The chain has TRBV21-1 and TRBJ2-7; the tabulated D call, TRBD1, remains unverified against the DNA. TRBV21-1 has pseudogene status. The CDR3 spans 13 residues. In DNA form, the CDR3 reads TGTGCCAGCAGCAAAATCCCCATCCACGAGCAGTACTTC. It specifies CASSKIPIHEQYF.

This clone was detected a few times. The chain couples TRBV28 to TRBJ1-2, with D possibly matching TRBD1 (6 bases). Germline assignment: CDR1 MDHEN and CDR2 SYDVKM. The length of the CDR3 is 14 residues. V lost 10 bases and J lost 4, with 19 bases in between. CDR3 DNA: TGTGCCACCCCCCGCCTTCAAGGGGGCTATGGCTACACCTTC. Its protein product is CATPRLQGGYGYTF.

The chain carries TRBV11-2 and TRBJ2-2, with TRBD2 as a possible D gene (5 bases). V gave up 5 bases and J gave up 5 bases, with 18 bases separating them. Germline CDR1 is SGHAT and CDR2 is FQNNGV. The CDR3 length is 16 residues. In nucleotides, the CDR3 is TGTGCCAGCAGCGACCTAAGCGGAAAGAGGACCGGGGAGCTGTTTTTT. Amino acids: CASSDLSGKRTGELFF. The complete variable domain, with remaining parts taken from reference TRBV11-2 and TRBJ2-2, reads EAGVAQSPRYKIIEKRQSVAFWCNPISGHATLYWYQQILGQGPKLLIQFQNNGVVDDSQLPKDRFSAERLKGVDSTLKIQPAKLEDSAVYLCASSDLSGKRTGELFFGEGSRLTVL.

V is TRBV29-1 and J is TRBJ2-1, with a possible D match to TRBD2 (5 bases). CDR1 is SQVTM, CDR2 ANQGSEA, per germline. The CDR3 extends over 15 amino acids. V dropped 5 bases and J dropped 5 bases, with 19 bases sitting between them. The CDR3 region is CSVSPGNPRDNEQFF. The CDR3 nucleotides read TGCAGCGTTTCCCCGGGGAACCCGCGGGACAATGAGCAGTTCTTC.

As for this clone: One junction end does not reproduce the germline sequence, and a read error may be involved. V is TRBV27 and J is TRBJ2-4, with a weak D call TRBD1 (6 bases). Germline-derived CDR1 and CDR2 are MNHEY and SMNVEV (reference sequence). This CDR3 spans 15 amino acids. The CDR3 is CASSILGAAKNSQYF. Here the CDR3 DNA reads TGTGCCAGCAGTATACTGGGGGCGGCCAAAAACAGTCAGTACTTC.

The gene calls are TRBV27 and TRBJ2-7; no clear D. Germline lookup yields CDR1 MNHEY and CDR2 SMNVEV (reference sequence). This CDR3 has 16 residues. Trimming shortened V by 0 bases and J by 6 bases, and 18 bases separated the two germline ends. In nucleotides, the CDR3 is TGTGCCAGCAGTTTATCGATGGGCGCAGGCCACATCGAGCAGTACTTC. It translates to CASSLSMGAGHIEQYF.

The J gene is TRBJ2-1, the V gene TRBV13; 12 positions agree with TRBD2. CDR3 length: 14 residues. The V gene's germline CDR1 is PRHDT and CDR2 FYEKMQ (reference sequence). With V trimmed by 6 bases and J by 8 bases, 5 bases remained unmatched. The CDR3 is CASRRLAGEDEQFF. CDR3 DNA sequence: TGTGCCAGCAGAAGACTAGCGGGGGAAGATGAGCAGTTCTTC.

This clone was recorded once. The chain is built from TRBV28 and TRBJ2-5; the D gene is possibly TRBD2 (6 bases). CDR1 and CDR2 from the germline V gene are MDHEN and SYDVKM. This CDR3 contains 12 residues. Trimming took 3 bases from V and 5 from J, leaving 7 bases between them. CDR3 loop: CASSFGGETQYF. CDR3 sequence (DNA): TGTGCCAGCAGTTTTGGGGGGGAGACCCAGTACTTC.

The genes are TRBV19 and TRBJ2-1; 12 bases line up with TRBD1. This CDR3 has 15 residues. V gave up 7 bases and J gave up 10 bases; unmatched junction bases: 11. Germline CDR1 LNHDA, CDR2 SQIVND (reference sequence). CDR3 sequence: CASIPLGQGAQEQFF. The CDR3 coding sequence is TGTGCCAGTATCCCCCTGGGACAGGGGGCTCAAGAGCAGTTCTTC.

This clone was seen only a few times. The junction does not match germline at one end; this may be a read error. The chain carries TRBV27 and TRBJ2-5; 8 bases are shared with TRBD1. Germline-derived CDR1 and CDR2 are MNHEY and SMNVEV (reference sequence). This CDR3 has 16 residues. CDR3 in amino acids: CATSDPGQAFQETQYF. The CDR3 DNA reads TGTGCCACCAGTGATCCGGGACAGGCCTTCCAAGAGACCCAGTACTTC.

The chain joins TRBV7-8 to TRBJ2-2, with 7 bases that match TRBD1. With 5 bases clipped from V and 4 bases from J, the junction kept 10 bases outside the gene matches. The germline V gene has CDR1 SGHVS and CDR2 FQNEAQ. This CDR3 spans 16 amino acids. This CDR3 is CASSQTPTGATGELFF. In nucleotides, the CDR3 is TGTGCCAGCAGCCAGACCCCCACAGGGGCCACCGGGGAGCTGTTTTTT.

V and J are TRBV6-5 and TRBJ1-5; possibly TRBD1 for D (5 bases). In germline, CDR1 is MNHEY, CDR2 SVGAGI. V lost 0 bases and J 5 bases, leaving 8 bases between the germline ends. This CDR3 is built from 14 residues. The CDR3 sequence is CASSYSGQYQPQHF. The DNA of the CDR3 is TGTGCCAGCAGTTACTCGGGGCAGTATCAGCCCCAGCATTTT.

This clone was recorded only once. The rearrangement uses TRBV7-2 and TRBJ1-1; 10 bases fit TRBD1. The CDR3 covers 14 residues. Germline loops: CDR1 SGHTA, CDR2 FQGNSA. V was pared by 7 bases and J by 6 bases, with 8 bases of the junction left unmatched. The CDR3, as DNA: TGTGCCAGCACCCGACAGGGGGCGGACGCTGAAGCTTTCTTT. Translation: CASTRQGADAEAFF.

The CDR3 protein is CASSLYPFPREAFF. CDR3 sequence (DNA): TGTGCCAGCAGCTTATACCCTTTCCCTCGGGAAGCTTTCTTT. The rearrangement links TRBV11-2 to TRBJ1-1; D unresolved. Trimming cost V 2 bases and J 8 bases, with 15 bases left between them. The CDR3 is made up of 14 amino acids. Germline CDR1 reads SGHAT; CDR2 reads FQNNGV.

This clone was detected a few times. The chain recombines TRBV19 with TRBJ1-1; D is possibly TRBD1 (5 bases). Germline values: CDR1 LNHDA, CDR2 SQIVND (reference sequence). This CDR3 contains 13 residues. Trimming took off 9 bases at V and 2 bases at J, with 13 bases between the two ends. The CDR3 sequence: CASQWGGNTEAFF. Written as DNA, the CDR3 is TGTGCCAGCCAGTGGGGGGGAAACACTGAAGCTTTCTTT.